This entry lists 14 T cell receptor beta chains sequenced from one sample in a study of tumor-infiltrating lymphocytes in primary liver carcinoma. The source of the blood RNA was unsorted whole blood, and germline DNA was extracted as well. cDNA specific to TCR beta was made from 450 to 500 ng of total RNA, with a constant-region primer employed for priming. Libraries covering TCR beta were generated through three nested multiplex PCR rounds (using a slightly modified ARM-PCR). In the first two PCR rounds, TRBV1-TRBV30 forward primers were paired with a C-beta reverse primer, and each round lasted roughly 9 cycles. TCRdb called the multiplex PCR reads again in MiXCR, with one record for every CDR3 protein. The sample consists of some 180,000 distinct CDR3 sequences, 60% of them appearing once. Sequencing input: peripheral blood. The receptors come from a man aged 40-49 years with primary liver carcinoma and hepatitis B virus infection.

The chain uses TRBV30 and TRBJ1-5, with D unresolved. Trimming removed 0 bases from V and 3 bases from J, with 6 bases in between. The CDR3 is 13 amino acids. Per germline, CDR1 GTSNPN and CDR2 SVGIG (reference sequence). As DNA, the CDR3 is TGTGCCTGGAGTGTACGGGTCAATCAGCCCCAGCATTTT. Protein: CAWSVRVNQPQHF.

This clonotype was seen a handful of times. The rearrangement links TRBV6-1 to TRBJ2-7; a weak D match, TRBD1 (6 bases). The CDR3 covers 16 residues. Trimming took off 4 bases at V and 2 bases at J, with 18 bases between the two ends. Germline CDR1 MNHNS, CDR2 SASEGT. CDR3 nucleotides: TGTGCCAGCAGTGGCCTTGGGGGCAGGGGAACCTACGAGCAGTACTTC. Residues: CASSGLGGRGTYEQYF.

This clonotype was observed a few times. J is TRBJ1-5 and V is TRBV14, with a weak D call TRBD1 (5 bases). CDR3 size: 13 residues. From germline, CDR1 is SGHDN and CDR2 FVKESK. With 4 bases removed from V and 5 bases from J, the gap between germline ends came to 9 bases. Written as DNA, the CDR3 is TGTGCCAGCAGCCCACAGGACGATCAGCCCCAGCATTTT. It translates to CASSPQDDQPQHF.

This clonotype was picked up one time. V usage is TRBV11-1 and J usage is TRBJ2-2; tentatively, D is TRBD2 (6 bases). Germline CDR1 is SGHAT and CDR2 is FQDESV (reference sequence). Trimming left V 5 bases short and J 5 bases short, with 21 bases between. This CDR3 spans 17 amino acids. This chain's CDR3 is CASSLTELVSGTGELFF. CDR3 bases: TGTGCCAGCAGCCTAACTGAACTAGTGAGCGGGACCGGGGAGCTGTTTTTT.

Turning to this clonotype: Since a much larger clone is just one base distant, this may be a read error. This chain connects TRBV4-1 to TRBJ2-5; TRBD2 matches at 7 bases. In germline, CDR1 is MGHRA, CDR2 YSYEKL. The CDR3 is 15 amino acids. The CDR3 nucleotides are TGCGCCAGCAGCCCGTACCGGGACTATGGGGAGACCCACTACTTC. This translates into CASSPYRDYGETHYF.

The gene calls are TRBV6-1 and TRBJ2-7; D ambiguous. V was clipped by 0 bases and J by 4 bases, with 7 bases between them. CDR1 and CDR2 (germline): MNHNS, SASEGT. The CDR3 has 13 residues. The DNA of the CDR3 is TGTGCCAGCAGTGAAGCCGGCGAATACGAGCAGTACTTC. Its protein is CASSEAGEYEQYF.

This clonotype was picked up one time. Its ends do not fully match the called genes, so a read error is possible. The rearrangement links TRBV11-2 to TRBJ2-1; D unresolved. CDR3 length: 14 amino acids. CDR1 and CDR2 from the germline V gene are SGHAT and FQNNGV. The DNA of the CDR3 is TGTGCCAGCAGCTTAGGAGTTCCCTGCAATGAGCAGCTCTTC. Its protein product is CASSLGVPCNEQLF.

This chain connects TRBV12-3 or TRBV12-4 to TRBJ2-7, with a tentative D call TRBD2 (5 bases). V shed 2 bases and J shed 0 bases, with 11 bases lying between them. The CDR3 covers 15 residues. Written as DNA, the CDR3 is TGTGCCAGCAGTTTAAGTAGAGGGCTCTCCTACGAGCAGTACTTC. Its translation is CASSLSRGLSYEQYF.

This clonotype was seen at least ten times. V and J are TRBV29-1 and TRBJ2-1; TRBD1 or TRBD2 may be the D gene (5 bases each). V lost 6 bases to trimming and J lost 0 bases, with 9 bases between them. Germline CDR1 reads SQVTM; CDR2 reads ANQGSEA. The CDR3 runs to 13 residues. In nucleotides, the CDR3 is TGCAGCGTCCTTGGGGGCTCCTACAATGAGCAGTTCTTC. It codes for CSVLGGSYNEQFF.

Comments on this clonotype: One end of the junction is discordant with germline, which a read error may explain. The chain's CDR3 is CAGSLVRGSMNTEAFF. The CDR3 bases are TGTGCCGGCAGCTTAGTTCGGGGGTCGATGAACACTGAAGCTTTCTTT. The rearrangement links TRBV7-8 to TRBJ1-1; a possible D gene is TRBD1 (5 bases). Germline V gene data show CDR1 as SGHVS and CDR2 as FQNEAQ. CDR3 size: 16 residues.

For this clonotype: This clone may be a read error of a much larger clone one base away. CDR3 sequence: CSAQQGQGAYEQYF. The CDR3 bases are TGCAGCGCCCAACAGGGACAGGGGGCCTACGAGCAGTACTTC. This chain joins TRBV29-1 and TRBJ2-7, with 11 bases matching TRBD1. Looked up from germline, CDR1 is SQVTM and CDR2 is ANQGSEA. The junction had 7 bases not matched to a gene; V was cut back by 7 bases and J by 2 bases. This CDR3 has 14 amino acids.

This chain uses TRBV21-1 with TRBJ1-2; the listed D gene, TRBD1, was not tested against the DNA. TRBV21-1 is assigned pseudogene status. The CDR3 length is 15 residues. The CDR3 nucleotides are TGTGCCAGCAGCAAGGACGACAGCATCAACTATGGCTACACCTTC. Protein: CASSKDDSINYGYTF.

Remarks on this clonotype: A much larger clone differs from this one at a single base, so this may be a read error. The CDR3 region is CASSYGIHTQYF. DNA of the CDR3: TGTGCCAGCAGCTACGGAATACATACGCAGTATTTT. The chain joins TRBV6-2 or TRBV6-3 to TRBJ2-3; D uncertain. V lost 6 bases to trimming and J lost 7 bases, with 11 bases between them. The CDR3 loop spans 12 amino acids. Germline CDR1 is MNHEY and CDR2 is SVGEGT.

V is TRBV4-2 and J is TRBJ2-1; 9 bases agree with TRBD2. The CDR3 extends over 16 amino acids. The germline CDR1 and CDR2 sequences are LGHNA and YNFKEQ. Losses at the gene ends were 5 bases for V and 5 bases for J; bases not matched to a gene: 10. The CDR3 bases are TGTGCCAGCAGCGTAACAGGGACTAGCAGGGACAATGAGCAGTTCTTC. It translates to CASSVTGTSRDNEQFF.